This T cell receptor (beta chain) was recovered during a study of blood T cell repertoires in COVID-19. The protocol was immunoSEQ multiplex PCR, while the TCRdb copy is restricted to in-frame clones and leaves out a portion. The table includes roughly 500,000 clones, 70% to 90% detected once. Germline V gives CDR1 SQVTM, CDR2 ANQGSEA. The length of the CDR3 is 15 residues. V lost 4 bases, J lost 0 bases, and 13 bases lay in between. The sequenced sample was PBMCs or T cells enriched from blood (not recorded which). The source is a woman between 35 and 50 years old who had recovered from COVID-19. The chain recombines TRBV29-1 with TRBJ2-1; possibly TRBD2 for D (5 bases). CDR3 sequence reads: CSVVAAVTSYNEQFF. CDR3 DNA sequence: TGCAGCGTTGTAGCAGCGGTAACCTCCTACAATGAGCAGTTCTTC.